Below, one T cell receptor beta chain is given with its context. Its antigen remains unidentified. This entry belongs to a study of blood T cells in healthy people across ages. Overall study findings and caveats: Calculation of diversity from one million T cells yielded estimates considered to be underestimates. Among T cells, TCR beta diversity per million cells dropped roughly linearly as age rose.

V lost 1 base and J 8 bases, leaving 12 bases between the germline ends. CDR1 and CDR2 from the germline V gene are SGDLS and YYNGEE. The length of the CDR3 is 13 residues. For the second PCR, which ran for about 6 to 11 cycles, a sample-barcoded 5' primer and a J-beta primer mix were used. Sequencing yielded, for each sample, at least 3 million paired-end reads carrying CDR3. TCRdb redid the calling of the 5' RACE reads with MiXCR, one entry per CDR3 protein. The table includes 650,000 to 1,000,000 distinct CDR3 sequences, 35% to 50% detected once. The source material was blood. The TCR originated in a man aged 80 or over in good health. V usage is TRBV9 and J usage is TRBJ1-1; D gene uncertain. The CDR3 sequence: CASSVSSGSEAFF. CDR3 DNA: TGTGCCAGCAGCGTATCATCGGGTTCGGAAGCTTTCTTT.